This is a list of T cell receptor beta chains from one sample in a study of T cell changes during pregnancy in multiple sclerosis. Only in-frame clones appear in the TCRdb table, and some are missing; sequencing was by immunoSEQ multiplex PCR. The table has around 62,000 clones, 80% to 90% seen once. This sample comprised peripheral blood, obtained in the first trimester of pregnancy. Every receptor here comes from a female donor with multiple sclerosis, enrolled in a pregnancy study. The CDR3 runs from the conserved cysteine through the conserved F or W. D genes are given only for firm matches. The listing skips clone size in some rows; elsewhere it reads once, few, many or a size class.

V gene	J gene	clone size	D gene	CDR3 protein	CDR3 DNA
TRBV30	TRBJ1-1	once	TRBD1	CAAGMGQQNTEAFF	TGTGCCGCGGGAATGGGACAGCAGAACACTGAAGCTTTCTTT
TRBV19	TRBJ2-1	NA	TRBD2	CASSLTSVRDTRMTYSYNEQFF	TGTGCCAGTAGTTTGACTAGCGTGAGGGATACCCGAATGACCTACTCCTACAATGAGCAGTTCTTC
TRBV11-2	TRBJ2-7	NA	NA	CASSLDQGEQYF	TGTGCCAGCAGCTTAGACCAGGGGGAGCAGTACTTC
TRBV7-2	TRBJ1-2	NA	TRBD1	CASSPDRGSYTF	TGTGCCAGCAGCCCGGACAGGGGAAGCTACACCTTC
TRBV7-2	TRBJ1-5	once	NA	CASSHGGGSSNQPQHF	TGTGCCAGCAGCCACGGGGGGGGCAGCAGCAATCAGCCCCAGCATTTT
TRBV29-1	TRBJ2-1	NA	TRBD2	CSSGGGSYNEQFF	TGCAGCTCCGGGGGGGGATCCTACAATGAGCAGTTCTTC
TRBV14	TRBJ1-1	NA	NA	CASSQAGTEAFF	TGTGCCAGCAGCCAAGCGGGGACTGAAGCTTTCTTT
TRBV6-5	TRBJ1-3	NA	NA	CATRFSYSGNTIYF	TGTGCCACTAGGTTCTCCTACTCTGGAAACACCATATATTTT
TRBV6-1	TRBJ2-1	NA	NA	CASPGGGLNEQFF	TGTGCCAGCCCTGGAGGGGGCCTGAATGAGCAGTTCTTC
TRBV18	TRBJ1-1	NA	NA	CASSPSSPGNTEAFF	TGTGCCAGCTCCCCGAGTAGTCCCGGGAACACTGAAGCTTTCTTT
TRBV19	TRBJ1-1	few	NA	CASSAHDRFEAFF	TGTGCCAGTAGTGCCCACGACAGGTTCGAAGCTTTCTTT
TRBV6-6	TRBJ1-2	NA	NA	CASRWGVYGYTF	TGTGCCAGCAGGTGGGGGGTCTATGGCTACACCTTC